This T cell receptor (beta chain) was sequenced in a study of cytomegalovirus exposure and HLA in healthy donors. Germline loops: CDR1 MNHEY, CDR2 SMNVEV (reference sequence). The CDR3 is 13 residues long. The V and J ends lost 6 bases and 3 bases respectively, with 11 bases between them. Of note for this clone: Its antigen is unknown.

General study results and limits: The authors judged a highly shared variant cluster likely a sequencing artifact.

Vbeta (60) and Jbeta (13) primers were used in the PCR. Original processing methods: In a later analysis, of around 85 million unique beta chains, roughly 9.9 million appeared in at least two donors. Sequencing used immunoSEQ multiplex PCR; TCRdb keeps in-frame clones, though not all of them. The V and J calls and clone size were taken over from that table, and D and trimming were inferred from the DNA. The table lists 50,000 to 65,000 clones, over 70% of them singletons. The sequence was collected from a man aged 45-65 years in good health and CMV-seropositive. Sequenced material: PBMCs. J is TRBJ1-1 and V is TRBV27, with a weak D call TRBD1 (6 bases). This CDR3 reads CASSRRTDTEAFF. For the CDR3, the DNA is TGTGCCAGCAGCCGACGGACAGACACTGAAGCTTTCTTT.